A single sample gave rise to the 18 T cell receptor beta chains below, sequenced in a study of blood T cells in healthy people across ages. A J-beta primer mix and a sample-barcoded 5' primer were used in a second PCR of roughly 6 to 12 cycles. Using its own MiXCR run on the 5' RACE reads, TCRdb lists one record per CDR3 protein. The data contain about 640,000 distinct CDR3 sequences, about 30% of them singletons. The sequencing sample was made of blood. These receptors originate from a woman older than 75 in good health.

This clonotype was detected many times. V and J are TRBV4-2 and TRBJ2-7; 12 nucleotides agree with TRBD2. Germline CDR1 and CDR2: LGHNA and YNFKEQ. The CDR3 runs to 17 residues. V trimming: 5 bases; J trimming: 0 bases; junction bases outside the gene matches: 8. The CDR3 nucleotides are TGTGCCAGCAGCATTACTAGCGGGGGGTCTAGCTCCTACGAGCAGTACTTC. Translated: CASSITSGGSSSYEQYF.

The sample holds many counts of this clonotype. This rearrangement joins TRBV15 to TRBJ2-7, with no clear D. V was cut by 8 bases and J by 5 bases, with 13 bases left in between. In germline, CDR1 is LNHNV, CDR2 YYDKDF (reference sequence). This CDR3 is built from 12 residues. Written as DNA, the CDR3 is TGTGCCACCCGGACCGTGCACAACGAGCAGTACTTC. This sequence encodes CATRTVHNEQYF.

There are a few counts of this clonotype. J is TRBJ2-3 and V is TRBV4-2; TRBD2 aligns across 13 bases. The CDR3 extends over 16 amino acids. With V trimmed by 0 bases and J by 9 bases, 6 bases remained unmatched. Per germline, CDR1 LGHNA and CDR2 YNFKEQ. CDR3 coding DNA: TGTGCCAGCAGCCAAGAAACTAGCGGGGGGGCCAGAACGCAGTATTTT. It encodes CASSQETSGGARTQYF.

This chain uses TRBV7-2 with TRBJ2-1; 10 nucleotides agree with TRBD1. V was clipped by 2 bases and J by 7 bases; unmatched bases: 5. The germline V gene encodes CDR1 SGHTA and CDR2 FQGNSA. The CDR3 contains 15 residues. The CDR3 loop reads CASSLRQGAWNEQFF. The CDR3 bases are TGTGCCAGCAGCTTAAGACAGGGGGCGTGGAATGAGCAGTTCTTC.

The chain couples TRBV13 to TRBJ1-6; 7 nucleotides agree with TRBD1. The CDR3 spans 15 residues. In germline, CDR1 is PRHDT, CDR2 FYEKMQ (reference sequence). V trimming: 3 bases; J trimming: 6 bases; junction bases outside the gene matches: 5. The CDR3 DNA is TGTGCCAGCAGCTTCTCCGGGACAGCTAATTCACCCCTCCACTTT. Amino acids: CASSFSGTANSPLHF.

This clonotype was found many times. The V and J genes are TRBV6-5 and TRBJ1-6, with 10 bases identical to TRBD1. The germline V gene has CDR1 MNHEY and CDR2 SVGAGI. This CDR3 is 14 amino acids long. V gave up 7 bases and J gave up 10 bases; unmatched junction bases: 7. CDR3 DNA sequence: TGTGCCAGCACCCAAGGACAGGGGGGATCACCCCTCCACTTT. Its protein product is CASTQGQGGSPLHF.

The CDR3 nucleotides read TGTGCCAGCTCCCTCAGACAGGGGATGGGCACTGAAGCTTTCTTT. It is translated as CASSLRQGMGTEAFF. The rearrangement uses TRBV18 and TRBJ1-1, with 8 bases identical to TRBD1. Trimming removed 6 bases from V and 4 bases from J; junction bases left unmatched: 10. Germline values: CDR1 KGHSH, CDR2 LQKENI. This CDR3 is 15 amino acids long.

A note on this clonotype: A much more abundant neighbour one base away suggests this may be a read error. The CDR3 DNA reads TGCAGTGCTTACAGGGTCAATGAGCAGGTCTTC. Residues: CSAYRVNEQVF. The chain joins TRBV20-1 to TRBJ2-1; maybe TRBD1 (6 bases). Germline V gene sequence: CDR1 DFQATT, CDR2 SNEGSKA (reference sequence). This CDR3 has 11 residues.

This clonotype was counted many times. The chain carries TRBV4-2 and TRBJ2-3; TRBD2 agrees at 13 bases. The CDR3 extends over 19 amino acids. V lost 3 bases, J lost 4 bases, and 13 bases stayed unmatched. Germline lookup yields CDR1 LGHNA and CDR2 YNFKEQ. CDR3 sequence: CASSQDWTSGGHHPDTQYF. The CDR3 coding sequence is TGTGCCAGCAGCCAGGACTGGACTAGCGGGGGCCACCATCCAGATACGCAGTATTTT.

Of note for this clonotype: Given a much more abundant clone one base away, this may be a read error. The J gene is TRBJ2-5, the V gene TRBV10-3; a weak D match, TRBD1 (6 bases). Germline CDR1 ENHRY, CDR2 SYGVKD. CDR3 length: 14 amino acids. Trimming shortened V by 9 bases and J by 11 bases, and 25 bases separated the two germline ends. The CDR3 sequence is CAMAGTRQTHEQYF. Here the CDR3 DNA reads TGTGCCATGGCCGGGACAAGGCAAACCCATGAGCAGTACTTC.

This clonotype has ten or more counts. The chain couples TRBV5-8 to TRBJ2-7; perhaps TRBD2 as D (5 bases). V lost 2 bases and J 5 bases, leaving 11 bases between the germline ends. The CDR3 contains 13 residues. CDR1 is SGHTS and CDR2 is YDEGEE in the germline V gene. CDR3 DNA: TGTGCCAGCAGCTTAGAGGGCGGCAACGAGCAGTACTTC. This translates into CASSLEGGNEQYF.

The CDR3 bases are TGTGCCAGCAGTTATTGGGACCCAGGCAAAGAGACCCAGTACTTC. It codes for CASSYWDPGKETQYF. The chain employs TRBV6-5 and TRBJ2-5; D could derive from TRBD1 or TRBD2 (5 bases each). Trimming cost V 3 bases and J 3 bases, with 14 bases left between them. CDR3 length equals 15 residues. CDR1 is MNHEY, CDR2 SVGAGI, per germline.

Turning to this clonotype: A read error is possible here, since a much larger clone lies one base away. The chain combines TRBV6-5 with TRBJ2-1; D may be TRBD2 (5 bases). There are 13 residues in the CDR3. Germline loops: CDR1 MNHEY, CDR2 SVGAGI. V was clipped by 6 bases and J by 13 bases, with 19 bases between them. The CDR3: CASSRSKRETQFF. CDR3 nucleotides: TGTGCCAGCAGCCGATCCAAAAGGGAGACCCAGTTCTTC.

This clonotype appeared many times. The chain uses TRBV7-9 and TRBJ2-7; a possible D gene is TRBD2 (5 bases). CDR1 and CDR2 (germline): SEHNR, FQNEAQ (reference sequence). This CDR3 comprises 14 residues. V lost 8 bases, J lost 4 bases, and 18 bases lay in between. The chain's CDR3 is CASAATSEGYEQYF. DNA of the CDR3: TGTGCCAGCGCGGCCACATCAGAGGGTTACGAGCAGTACTTC.

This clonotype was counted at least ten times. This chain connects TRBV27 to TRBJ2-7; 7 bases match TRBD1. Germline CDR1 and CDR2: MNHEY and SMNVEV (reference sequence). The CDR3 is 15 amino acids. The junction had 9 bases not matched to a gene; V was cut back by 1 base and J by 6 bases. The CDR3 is CASSLLGQGVGEQYF. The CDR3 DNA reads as TGTGCCAGCAGTTTATTAGGGCAGGGGGTAGGCGAGCAGTACTTC.

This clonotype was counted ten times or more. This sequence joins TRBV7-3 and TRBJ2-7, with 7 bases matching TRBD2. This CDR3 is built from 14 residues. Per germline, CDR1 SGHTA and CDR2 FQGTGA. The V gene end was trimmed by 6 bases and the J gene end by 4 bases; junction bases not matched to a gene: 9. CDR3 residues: CASSPRGGVYEQYF. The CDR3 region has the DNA TGTGCCAGCAGTCCACGCGGGGGAGTGTACGAGCAGTACTTC.

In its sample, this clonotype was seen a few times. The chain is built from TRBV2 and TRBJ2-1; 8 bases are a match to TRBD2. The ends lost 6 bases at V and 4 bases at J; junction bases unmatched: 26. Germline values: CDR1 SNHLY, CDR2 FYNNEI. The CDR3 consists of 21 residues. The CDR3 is CASSHFMKDWRGAGEYNEQFF. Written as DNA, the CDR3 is TGTGCCAGCAGCCACTTTATGAAGGACTGGCGGGGGGCAGGAGAGTACAATGAGCAGTTCTTC.

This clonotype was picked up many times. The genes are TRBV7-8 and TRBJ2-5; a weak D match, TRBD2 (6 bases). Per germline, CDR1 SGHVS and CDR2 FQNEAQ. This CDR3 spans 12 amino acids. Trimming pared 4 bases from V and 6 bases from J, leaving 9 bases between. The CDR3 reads CASSSGGQTQYF. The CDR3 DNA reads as TGTGCCAGCAGCTCCGGGGGTCAGACCCAGTACTTC.